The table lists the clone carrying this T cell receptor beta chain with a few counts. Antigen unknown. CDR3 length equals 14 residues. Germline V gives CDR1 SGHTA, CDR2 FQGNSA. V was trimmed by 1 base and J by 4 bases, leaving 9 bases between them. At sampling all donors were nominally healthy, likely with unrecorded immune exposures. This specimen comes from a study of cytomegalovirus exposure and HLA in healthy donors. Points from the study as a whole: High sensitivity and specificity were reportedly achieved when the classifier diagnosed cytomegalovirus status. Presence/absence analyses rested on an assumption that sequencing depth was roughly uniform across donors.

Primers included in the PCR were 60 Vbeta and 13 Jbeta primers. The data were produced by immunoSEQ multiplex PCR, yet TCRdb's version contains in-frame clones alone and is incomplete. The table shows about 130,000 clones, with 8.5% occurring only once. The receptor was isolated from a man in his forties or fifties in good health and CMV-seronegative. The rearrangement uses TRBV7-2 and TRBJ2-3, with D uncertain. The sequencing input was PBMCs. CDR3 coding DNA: TGTGCCAGCAGCTTAGTAATGAGCTCAGATACGCAGTATTTT. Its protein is CASSLVMSSDTQYF.